This T cell receptor (beta chain) was recovered during a study of Ad26.COV2.S vaccination and SARS-CoV-2 variants. This sample's treatment: around 19 received Ad26.COV2.S at low or high dose, single or two shots; about 5 received placebo; per-sample allocation not given. Material that was analyzed had been drawn on day 63 after the first vaccine or placebo injection. Libraries were prepared by immunoSEQ multiplex PCR; TCRdb keeps only in-frame clonotypes and omits some of them. The table includes about 350,000 clones, about 85% detected once. A note on this clone: Its antigen is unidentified.

The CDR3 length is 14 residues. Per germline, CDR1 MNHEY and CDR2 SVGEGT. Trimming took 4 bases from V and 5 from J, leaving 14 bases between them. Findings and caveats of the study: Substantial breadth was reportedly displayed by spike-specific CD8+ and CD4+ T cell responses after vaccination.

The rearrangement joins TRBV6-2 or TRBV6-3 to TRBJ2-5; D gene ambiguous. The source was peripheral blood, collected in a trial of Ad26.COV2.S vaccine versus placebo. The TCR sequence derives from a person between 18 and 60 years old who received the Ad26.COV2.S COVID-19 vaccine or a placebo. CDR3 DNA sequence: TGTGCCAGCAGTTCGGCGGATATTCTGGAGACCCAGTACTTC. Amino acid sequence: CASSSADILETQYF.